The clone carrying this TCR beta chain was detected many times. Trimming pared 5 bases from V and 6 bases from J, leaving 14 bases between. The germline gives CDR1 MNHEY, CDR2 SVGAGI. This CDR3 is 13 amino acids long. The sample originates from a study of neurological immune-mediated disorders. Sequencing of 15-18 subjects in each run yielded over 200 million TCR-beta sequences. TCRdb independently ran MiXCR on the 5' RACE reads; one entry per CDR3 protein. The sample records about 9,200 distinct CDR3 sequences, about 21% being singletons. The receptor was isolated from a woman aged 55-69 years with HTLV-1-associated myelopathy (HAM/TSP). Sequences were obtained from CD8+ T cells from blood. The J gene is TRBJ2-7, the V gene TRBV6-5; a possible D gene is TRBD1 (5 bases). Written as DNA, the CDR3 is TGTGCCAGCAGTCCTTACCAGGGTGGCGAGCAGTACTTC. Translating gives CASSPYQGGEQYF.